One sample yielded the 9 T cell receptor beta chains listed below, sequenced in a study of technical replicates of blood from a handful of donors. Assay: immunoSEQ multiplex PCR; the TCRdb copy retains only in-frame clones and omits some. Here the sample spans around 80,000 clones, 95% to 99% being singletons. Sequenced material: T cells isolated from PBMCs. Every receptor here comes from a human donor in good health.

The CDR3 is CASSLGPVVDYGYTF. CDR3 DNA: TGTGCCAGCAGCTTGGGCCCGGTTGTTGACTATGGCTACACCTTC. The V call is TRBV13, the J call TRBJ1-2; D unclear. Germline V CDR1 and CDR2: PRHDT, FYEKMQ (reference sequence). The ends were cut back, 3 bases at V and 3 bases at J, with 14 bases in the middle. The CDR3 length is 15 residues.

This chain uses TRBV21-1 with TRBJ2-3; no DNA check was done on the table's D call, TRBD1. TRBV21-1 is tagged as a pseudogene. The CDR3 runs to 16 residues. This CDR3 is CASSKIGRVRADTQYF. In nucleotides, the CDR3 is TGTGCCAGCAGCAAAATCGGCAGGGTGCGTGCAGATACGCAGTATTTT.

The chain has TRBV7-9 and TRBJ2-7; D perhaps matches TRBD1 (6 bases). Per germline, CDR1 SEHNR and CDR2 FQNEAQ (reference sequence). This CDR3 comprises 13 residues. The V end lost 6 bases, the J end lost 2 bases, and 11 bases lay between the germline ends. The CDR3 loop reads CASRAQGTYEQYF. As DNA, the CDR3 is TGTGCCAGCAGGGCCCAGGGGACCTACGAGCAGTACTTC.

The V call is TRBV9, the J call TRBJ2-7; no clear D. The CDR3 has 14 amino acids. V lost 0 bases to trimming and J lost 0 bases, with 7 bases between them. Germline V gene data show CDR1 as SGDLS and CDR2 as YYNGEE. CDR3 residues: CASSVGQVSYEQYF. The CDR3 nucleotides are TGTGCCAGCAGCGTAGGCCAGGTCTCCTACGAGCAGTACTTC.

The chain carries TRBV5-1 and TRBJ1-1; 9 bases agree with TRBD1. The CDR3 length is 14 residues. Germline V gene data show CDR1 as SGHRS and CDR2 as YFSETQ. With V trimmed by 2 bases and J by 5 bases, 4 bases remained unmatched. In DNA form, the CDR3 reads TGCGCCAGCAGCTTAGGGACAGGGTTGACTGAAGCTTTCTTT. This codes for CASSLGTGLTEAFF. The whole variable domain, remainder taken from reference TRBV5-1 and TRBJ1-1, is KAGVTQTPRYLIKTRGQQVTLSCSPISGHRSVSWYQQTPGQGLQFLFEYFSETQRNKGNFPGRFSGRQFSNSRSEMNVSTLELGDSALYLCASSLGTGLTEAFFGQGTRLTVV.

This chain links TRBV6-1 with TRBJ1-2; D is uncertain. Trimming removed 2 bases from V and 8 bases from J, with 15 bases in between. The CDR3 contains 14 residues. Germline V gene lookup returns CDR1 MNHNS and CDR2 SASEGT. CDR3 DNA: TGTGCCAGCAGTGAAAGGAGCGGGAAAAGGGGCTACACCTTC. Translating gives CASSERSGKRGYTF.

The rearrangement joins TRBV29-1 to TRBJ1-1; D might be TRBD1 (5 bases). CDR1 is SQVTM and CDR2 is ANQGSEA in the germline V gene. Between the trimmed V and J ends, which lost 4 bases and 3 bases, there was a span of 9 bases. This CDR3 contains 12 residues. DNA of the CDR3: TGCAGCGTTGTACAGACAGACACTGAAGCTTTCTTT. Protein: CSVVQTDTEAFF.

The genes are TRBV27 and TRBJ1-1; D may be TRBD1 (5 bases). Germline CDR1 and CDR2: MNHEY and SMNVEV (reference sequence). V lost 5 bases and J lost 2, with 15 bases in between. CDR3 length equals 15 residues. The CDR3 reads CASSISPGGNTEAFF. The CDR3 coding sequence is TGTGCCAGCAGTATCTCCCCGGGGGGTAACACTGAAGCTTTCTTT.

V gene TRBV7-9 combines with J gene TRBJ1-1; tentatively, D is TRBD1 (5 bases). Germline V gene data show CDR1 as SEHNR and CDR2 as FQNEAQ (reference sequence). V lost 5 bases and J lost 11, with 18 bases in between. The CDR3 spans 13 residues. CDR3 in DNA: TGTGCCAGCAGCGGAGGGACGGTCCTTGGGGCTTTCTTT. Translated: CASSGGTVLGAFF.